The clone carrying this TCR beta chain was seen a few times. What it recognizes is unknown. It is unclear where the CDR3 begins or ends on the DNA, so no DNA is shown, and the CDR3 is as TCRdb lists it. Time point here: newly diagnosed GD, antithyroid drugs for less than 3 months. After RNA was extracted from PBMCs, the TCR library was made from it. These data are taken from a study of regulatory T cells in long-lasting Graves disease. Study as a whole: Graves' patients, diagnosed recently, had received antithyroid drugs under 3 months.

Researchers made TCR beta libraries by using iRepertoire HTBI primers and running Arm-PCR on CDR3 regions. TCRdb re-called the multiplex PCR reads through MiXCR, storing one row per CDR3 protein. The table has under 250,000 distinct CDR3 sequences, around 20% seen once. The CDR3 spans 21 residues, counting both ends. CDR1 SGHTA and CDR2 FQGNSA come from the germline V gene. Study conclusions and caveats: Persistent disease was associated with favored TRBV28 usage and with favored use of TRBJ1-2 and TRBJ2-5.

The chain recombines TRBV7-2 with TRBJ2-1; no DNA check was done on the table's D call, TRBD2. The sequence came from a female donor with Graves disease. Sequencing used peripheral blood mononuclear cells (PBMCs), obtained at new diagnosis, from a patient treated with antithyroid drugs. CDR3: CASSFYICSATTSGGVNEQFF.